The 21 T cell receptor beta chains reported below all come from one sample, sequenced in a study of regulatory T cells in long-lasting Graves disease. Construction of the TCR beta libraries employed iRepertoire HTBI primers in conjunction with Arm-PCR of CDR3 regions. One entry per CDR3 protein results from TCRdb running MiXCR on the multiplex PCR reads. The sample lists about 430,000 distinct CDR3 sequences; approximately 16% were seen once. Time point of the sample: newly diagnosed GD, antithyroid drugs for less than 3 months. PBMCs provided the RNA from which the TCR library was made. This sample was shared with a second study, whose subject was T cells in Graves' hyperthyroidism and ophthalmopathy.

Sequencing was performed on peripheral blood mononuclear cells (PBMCs), taken at new diagnosis, from a patient treated with antithyroid drugs. These TCRs come from a woman aged 35 to 49 with Graves disease.

The DNA of the CDR3 is TGTGCCAGCAGTTACTCGATTCGAGAGACCCAGTACTTC. Its translation: CASSYSIRETQYF. The rearrangement links TRBV6-5 to TRBJ2-5; D call uncertain. This CDR3 contains 13 residues. Trimming left V 0 bases short and J 4 bases short, with 6 bases between. The germline V gene encodes CDR1 MNHEY and CDR2 SVGAGI.

The table lists this clonotype with a few counts. The chain joins TRBV18 to TRBJ2-1, with 8 bases lining up with TRBD2. With 0 bases clipped from V and 2 bases from J, the junction kept 3 bases outside the gene matches. CDR1 is KGHSH and CDR2 is LQKENI in the germline V gene. CDR3 length: 16 amino acids. CDR3 coding DNA: TGTGCCAGCTCACCACCGAACGGGAGGGCCTACAATGAGCAGTTCTTC. Translated: CASSPPNGRAYNEQFF.

This clonotype was detected many times. The chain is built from TRBV5-1 and TRBJ1-1; D is ambiguous. Germline V gene sequence: CDR1 SGHRS, CDR2 YFSETQ. This CDR3 spans 16 amino acids. V dropped 0 bases and J dropped 0 bases, with 12 bases sitting between them. This chain's CDR3 is CASSLGHIRVNTEAFF. For the CDR3, the DNA is TGCGCCAGCAGCTTGGGACACATAAGGGTGAACACTGAAGCTTTCTTT. The full variable domain, rest sourced from reference TRBV5-1 and TRBJ1-1, is KAGVTQTPRYLIKTRGQQVTLSCSPISGHRSVSWYQQTPGQGLQFLFEYFSETQRNKGNFPGRFSGRQFSNSRSEMNVSTLELGDSALYLCASSLGHIRVNTEAFFGQGTRLTVV.

At least ten counts were recorded for this clonotype. This sequence joins TRBV7-9 and TRBJ1-2; the D is unclear. CDR1 and CDR2 from the germline V gene are SEHNR and FQNEAQ (reference sequence). Trimming removed 5 bases at V and 10 bases at J, with 11 bases between. This CDR3 contains 11 residues. CDR3 nucleotide sequence: TGTGCCAGCAGCCCCAACATTGACTACACCTTC. This codes for CASSPNIDYTF.

This clonotype was recorded many times. This chain links TRBV18 with TRBJ2-5; the D gene is possibly TRBD1 (6 bases). Trimming removed 3 bases at V and 4 bases at J, with 9 bases between. Germline loops: CDR1 KGHSH, CDR2 LQKENI. The CDR3 is 13 residues long. DNA of the CDR3: TGTGCCAGCTCACCGGCGACAGGAGAGACCCAGTACTTC. Translation gives CASSPATGETQYF. Supplemented by reference TRBV18 and TRBJ2-5, the full variable domain reads NAGVMQNPRHLVRRRGQEARLRCSPMKGHSHVYWYRQLPEEGLKFMVYLQKENIIDESGMPKERFSAEFPKEGPSILRIQQVVRGDSAAYFCASSPATGETQYFGPGTRLLVL.

CDR3 in amino acids: CASSLTGGDGPNEQYF. The CDR3 nucleotides read TGTGCCAGCAGCTTAACGGGCGGGGATGGGCCTAACGAGCAGTACTTC. The chain links TRBV7-3 to TRBJ2-7; D is perhaps TRBD2 (6 bases). V lost 0 bases to trimming and J lost 5 bases, with 17 bases between them. The CDR3 covers 16 residues. The germline CDR1 and CDR2 sequences are SGHTA and FQGTGA.

Note on this clonotype: At one of its ends the junction is not consistent with the germline gene, which may arise from a read error. V is TRBV20-1 and J is TRBJ2-5, with 11 bases matching TRBD2. This CDR3 spans 16 amino acids. Germline-derived CDR1 and CDR2 are DFQATT and SNEGSKA (reference sequence). The CDR3 reads CSARDPSGGYQETQHF. The CDR3 DNA sequence: TGCAGTGCTAGAGACCCTAGCGGGGGGTACCAAGAGACCCAGCACTTC.

The chain recombines TRBV27 with TRBJ2-7; perhaps TRBD1 as D (5 bases). V shed 8 bases and J shed 0 bases, with 17 bases lying between them. The CDR3 spans 15 residues. The germline V gene has CDR1 MNHEY and CDR2 SMNVEV (reference sequence). The CDR3 reads CASHPRGRGSYEQYF. The CDR3 DNA reads as TGTGCCAGCCACCCTAGAGGAAGGGGCTCCTACGAGCAGTACTTC.

Points on this clonotype: A much larger clone differs from this one at a single base, so this may be a read error. This chain links TRBV27 with TRBJ2-1, with 8 bases fitting TRBD2. Trimming removed 3 bases from V and 10 bases from J; junction bases left unmatched: 14. CDR3 length: 16 residues. Germline values: CDR1 MNHEY, CDR2 SMNVEV (reference sequence). CDR3 coding DNA: TGTGCCAGCAGTTTCCACCCTACGGGAGGGCCGGCCGAGCAGTTCTTC. It codes for CASSFHPTGGPAEQFF.

This clonotype has at least ten counts. This rearrangement joins TRBV27 to TRBJ1-5; perhaps TRBD1 as D (5 bases). Germline loops: CDR1 MNHEY, CDR2 SMNVEV (reference sequence). Trimming shortened V by 5 bases and J by 7 bases, and 15 bases separated the two germline ends. This CDR3 region has 14 residues. The CDR3 loop is CASSEQGMIQPQHF. The CDR3 coding sequence is TGTGCCAGCAGTGAGCAGGGAATGATCCAGCCCCAGCATTTT.

V is TRBV6-1 and J is TRBJ1-5, with TRBD1 as a possible D gene (5 bases). Germline V lookup: CDR1 MNHNS, CDR2 SASEGT. This CDR3 contains 15 residues. Between the trimmed V and J ends, which lost 5 bases and 1 base, there was a span of 12 bases. CDR3 region: CASSKTQESNQPQHF. Written as DNA, the CDR3 is TGTGCCAGCAGTAAAACACAGGAAAGCAATCAGCCCCAGCATTTT.

The table lists this clonotype with many counts. The CDR3 DNA follows: TGTGCCAGCAACAGAATCGGACTAGCGGGAGAAGATGAGCAGTTCTTC. It translates to CASNRIGLAGEDEQFF. The genes are TRBV11-3 and TRBJ2-1; 13 bases align to TRBD2. Trimming took 7 bases from V and 8 from J; bases not matched to a gene: 11. From germline, CDR1 is SGHNT and CDR2 YENEEA. The CDR3 runs to 16 residues.

This clonotype was counted at least ten times. This sequence joins TRBV12-3 or TRBV12-4 and TRBJ2-7, with 8 bases identical to TRBD2. The CDR3 sequence is 14 residues long. The V segment lost 4 bases and the J segment 5 bases; nucleotides outside the gene matches: 7. CDR3: CASSSPETSDEQYF. CDR3 bases: TGTGCCAGCAGTTCCCCCGAGACTAGCGACGAGCAGTACTTC.

Many counts were recorded for this clonotype. The rearrangement uses TRBV7-3 and TRBJ1-1; 7 bases match TRBD1. V gave up 6 bases and J gave up 6 bases; unmatched junction bases: 10. The CDR3 extends over 14 amino acids. Germline CDR1 reads SGHTA; CDR2 reads FQGTGA. CDR3 loop: CASRPKQGRAEAFF. Here the CDR3 DNA reads TGTGCCAGCAGACCAAAACAGGGGAGGGCTGAAGCTTTCTTT.

This clonotype was counted many times. One junction end does not reproduce the germline sequence, and a read error may be involved. V and J are TRBV12-3 or TRBV12-4 and TRBJ1-1, with D perhaps matching TRBD1 (5 bases). The CDR3 extends over 14 amino acids. CDR3 protein: CASSLGGGGTEAFF. CDR3 coding DNA: TGTGCCAGCAGCTTAGGAGGCGGGGGCACTGAAGCTTTCTTT.

This clonotype was seen ten or more times. This rearrangement joins TRBV9 to TRBJ2-5; 8 nucleotides line up with TRBD1. After removal of 3 bases from V and 5 bases from J, the junction contained 6 bases not matched to a gene. Germline CDR1 and CDR2: SGDLS and YYNGEE. The CDR3 has 14 residues. The CDR3, as DNA: TGTGCCAGCAGCGCCACCGCAGGGGGCGAGACCCAGTACTTC. Its translation is CASSATAGGETQYF.

The sample holds a few counts of this clonotype. V and J are TRBV5-1 and TRBJ1-4; weak D call: TRBD1 (5 bases). Germline CDR1 reads SGHRS; CDR2 reads YFSETQ. Trimming removed 0 bases from V and 7 bases from J, with 7 bases in between. The CDR3 contains 13 residues. Here the CDR3 reads CASSLDRFEKLFF. The CDR3 DNA reads as TGCGCCAGCAGCTTGGACAGGTTTGAAAAACTGTTTTTT.

V is TRBV12-3 or TRBV12-4 and J is TRBJ2-7; 14 positions match TRBD2. The J segment lost 6 bases and the V segment lost 7 bases, leaving 14 bases of the junction unmatched. This CDR3 has 17 residues. The CDR3 region has the DNA TGTGCCAGCACCCCCAAGACCGGGACTAGCGGGAGAACCGAGCAGTACTTC. Its translation is CASTPKTGTSGRTEQYF.

V usage is TRBV5-1 and J usage is TRBJ2-7, with D maybe TRBD2 (6 bases). Trimming removed 6 bases from V and 0 bases from J, with 19 bases in between. The CDR3 consists of 16 residues. In germline, CDR1 is SGHRS, CDR2 YFSETQ. DNA of the CDR3: TGCGCCAGCACTTCCGGCCAAACCGGGAGCTCCTACGAGCAGTACTTC. It codes for CASTSGQTGSSYEQYF.

This clonotype was observed at least ten times. The rearrangement links TRBV12-3 or TRBV12-4 to TRBJ2-7, with unresolved D. The ends were cut back, 3 bases at V and 0 bases at J, with 9 bases in the middle. The CDR3 runs to 14 residues. As DNA, the CDR3 is TGTGCCAGCAGTTTGTGGCTGAGCTCCTACGAGCAGTACTTC. Translating gives CASSLWLSSYEQYF.

In this sample, this clonotype turned up many times. The rearrangement joins TRBV2 to TRBJ2-7; 8 bases align to TRBD2. V shed 4 bases and J 4 bases; nucleotides not matched to a gene: 6. Germline lookup yields CDR1 SNHLY and CDR2 FYNNEI. CDR3 length: 14 amino acids. The CDR3, as DNA: TGTGCCAGCAGTGTGTCCAGCGGGAGTTACGAGCAGTACTTC. Amino acid sequence: CASSVSSGSYEQYF.